This T cell receptor beta chain was retrieved from a study of PD-L1 blockade in urothelial cancer. Study summary: Specimens of blood held a median count of about 140,000 T cells.

Profiled with immunoSEQ multiplex PCR; TCRdb holds only in-frame clones, not every one. Found here are 50,000 to 65,000 clones, roughly 84% of them singletons; the top ten hold about 5.8%. The V gene's germline CDR1 is MDHEN and CDR2 SYDVKM. Trimming left V 9 bases short and J 7 bases short, with 12 bases between. The CDR3 has 12 amino acids. This TCR was sampled from a man between 40 and 49 years old with urothelial cancer. The V call is TRBV28, the J call TRBJ1-4, with D perhaps TRBD1 (6 bases). Source: PBMCs, taken around atezolizumab (anti-PD-L1) treatment. The CDR3 spells CASQQGSEKLFF. The CDR3 nucleotides are TGTGCCAGTCAACAGGGTTCTGAAAAACTGTTTTTT. The complete variable domain, with remaining parts taken from reference TRBV28 and TRBJ1-4, reads DVKVTQSSRYLVKRTGEKVFLECVQDMDHENMFWYRQDPGLGLRLIYFSYDVKMKEKGDIPEGYSVSREKKERFSLILESASTNQTSMYLCASQQGSEKLFFGSGTQLSVL.